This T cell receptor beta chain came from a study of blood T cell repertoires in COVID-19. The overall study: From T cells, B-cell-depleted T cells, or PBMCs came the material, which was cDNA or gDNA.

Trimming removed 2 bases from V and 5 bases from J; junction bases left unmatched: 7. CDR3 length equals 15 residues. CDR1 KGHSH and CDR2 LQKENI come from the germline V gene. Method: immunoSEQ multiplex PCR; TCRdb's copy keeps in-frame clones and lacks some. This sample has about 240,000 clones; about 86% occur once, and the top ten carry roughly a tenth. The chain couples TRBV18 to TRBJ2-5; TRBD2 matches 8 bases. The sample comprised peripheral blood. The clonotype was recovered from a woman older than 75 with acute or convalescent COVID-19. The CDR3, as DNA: TGTGCCAGCTCACCAAATCCGGGGGGGACGGAGACCCAGTACTTC. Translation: CASSPNPGGTETQYF. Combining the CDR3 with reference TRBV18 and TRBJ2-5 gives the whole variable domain NAGVMQNPRHLVRRRGQEARLRCSPMKGHSHVYWYRQLPEEGLKFMVYLQKENIIDESGMPKERFSAEFPKEGPSILRIQQVVRGDSAAYFCASSPNPGGTETQYFGPGTRLLVL.